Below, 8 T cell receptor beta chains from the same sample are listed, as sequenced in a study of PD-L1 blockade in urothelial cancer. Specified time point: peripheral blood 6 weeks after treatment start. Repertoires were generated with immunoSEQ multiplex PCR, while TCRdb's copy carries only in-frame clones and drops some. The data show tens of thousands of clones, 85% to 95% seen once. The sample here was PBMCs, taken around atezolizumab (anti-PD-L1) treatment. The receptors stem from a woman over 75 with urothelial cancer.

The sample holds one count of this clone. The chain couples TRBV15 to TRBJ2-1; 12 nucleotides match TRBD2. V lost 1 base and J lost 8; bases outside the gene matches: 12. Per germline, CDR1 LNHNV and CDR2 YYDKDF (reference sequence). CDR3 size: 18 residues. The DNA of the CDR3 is TGTGCCACCAGCAGAGGAGGCGCTAGCGGGAGGGCCCTGGATGAGCAGTTCTTC. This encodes CATSRGGASGRALDEQFF.

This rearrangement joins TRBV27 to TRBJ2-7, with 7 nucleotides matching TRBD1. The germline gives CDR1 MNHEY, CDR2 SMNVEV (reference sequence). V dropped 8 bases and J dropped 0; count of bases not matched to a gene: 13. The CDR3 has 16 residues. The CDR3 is CASGGLGQGVSYEQYF. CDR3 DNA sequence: TGTGCCAGCGGTGGACTGGGGCAGGGGGTCTCCTACGAGCAGTACTTC.

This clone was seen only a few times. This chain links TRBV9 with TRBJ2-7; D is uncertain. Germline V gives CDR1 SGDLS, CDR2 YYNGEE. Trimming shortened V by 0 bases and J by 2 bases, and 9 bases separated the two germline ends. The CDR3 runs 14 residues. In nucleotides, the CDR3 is TGTGCCAGCAGCGTAGGGGCCGAGACCTACGAGCAGTACTTC. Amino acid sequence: CASSVGAETYEQYF.

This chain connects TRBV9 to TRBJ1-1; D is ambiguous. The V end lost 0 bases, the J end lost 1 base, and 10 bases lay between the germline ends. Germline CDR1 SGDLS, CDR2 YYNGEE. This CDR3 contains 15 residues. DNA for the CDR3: TGTGCCAGCAGCGTAGCGACGACACAGAACACTGAAGCTTTCTTT. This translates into CASSVATTQNTEAFF.

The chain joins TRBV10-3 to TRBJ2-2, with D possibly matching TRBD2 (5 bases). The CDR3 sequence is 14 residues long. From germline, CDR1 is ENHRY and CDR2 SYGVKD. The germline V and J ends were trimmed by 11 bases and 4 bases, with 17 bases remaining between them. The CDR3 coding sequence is TGTGCCGTAGGCCGGACTGCCGGCACCGGGGAGCTGTTTTTT. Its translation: CAVGRTAGTGELFF.

The CDR3 region is CASRGQGAINEQFF. CDR3 DNA sequence: TGTGCCAGCAGGGGACAGGGGGCCATCAATGAGCAGTTCTTC. V usage is TRBV27 and J usage is TRBJ2-1; TRBD1 matches 12 bases. V gave up 6 bases and J gave up 6 bases; unmatched junction bases: 3. The length of the CDR3 is 14 residues. CDR1 and CDR2 (germline): MNHEY, SMNVEV (reference sequence).

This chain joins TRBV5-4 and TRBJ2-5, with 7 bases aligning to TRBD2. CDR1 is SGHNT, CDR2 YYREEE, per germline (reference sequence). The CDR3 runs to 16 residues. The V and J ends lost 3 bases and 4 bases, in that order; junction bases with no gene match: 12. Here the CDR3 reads CASSSPTGGGRETQYF. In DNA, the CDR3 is TGTGCCAGCAGCTCCCCAACCGGGGGAGGGAGAGAGACCCAGTACTTC.

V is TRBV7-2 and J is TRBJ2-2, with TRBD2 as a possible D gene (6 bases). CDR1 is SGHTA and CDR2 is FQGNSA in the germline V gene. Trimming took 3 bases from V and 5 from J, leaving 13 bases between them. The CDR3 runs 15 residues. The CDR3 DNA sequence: TGTGCCAGCAGCTTGGGACTCAATCCTACCGGGGAGCTGTTTTTT. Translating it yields CASSLGLNPTGELFF.